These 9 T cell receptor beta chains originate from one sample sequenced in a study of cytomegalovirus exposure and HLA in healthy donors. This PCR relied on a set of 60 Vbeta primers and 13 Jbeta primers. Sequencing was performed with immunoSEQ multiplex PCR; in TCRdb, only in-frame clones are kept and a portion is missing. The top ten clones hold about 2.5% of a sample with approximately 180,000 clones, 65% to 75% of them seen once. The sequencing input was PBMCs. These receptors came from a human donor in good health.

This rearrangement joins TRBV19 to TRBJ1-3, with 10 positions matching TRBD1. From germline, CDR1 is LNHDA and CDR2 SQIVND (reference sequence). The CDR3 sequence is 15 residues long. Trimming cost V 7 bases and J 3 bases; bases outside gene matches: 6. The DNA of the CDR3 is TGTGCCAGTACCCCGGACAGGGGGAGTGGAAACACCATATATTTT. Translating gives CASTPDRGSGNTIYF.

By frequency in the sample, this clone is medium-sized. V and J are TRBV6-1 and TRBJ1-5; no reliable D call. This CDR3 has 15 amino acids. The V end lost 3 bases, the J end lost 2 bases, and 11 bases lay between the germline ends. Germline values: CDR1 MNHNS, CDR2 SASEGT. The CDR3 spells CASSEMAGGNQPQHF. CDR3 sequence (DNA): TGTGCCAGCAGTGAGATGGCAGGCGGCAATCAGCCCCAGCATTTT.

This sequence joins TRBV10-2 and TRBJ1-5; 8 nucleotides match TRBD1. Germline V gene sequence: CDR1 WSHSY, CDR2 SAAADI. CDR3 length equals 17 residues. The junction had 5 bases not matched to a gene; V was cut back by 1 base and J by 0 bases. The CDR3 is CASSEFTGGYSNQPQHF. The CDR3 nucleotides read TGCGCCAGCAGTGAGTTTACAGGGGGTTATAGCAATCAGCCCCAGCATTTT.

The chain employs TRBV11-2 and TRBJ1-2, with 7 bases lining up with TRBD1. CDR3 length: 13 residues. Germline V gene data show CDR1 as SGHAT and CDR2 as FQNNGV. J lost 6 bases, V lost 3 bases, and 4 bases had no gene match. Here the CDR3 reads CASSFTGVNGYTF. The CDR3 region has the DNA TGTGCCAGCAGCTTTACAGGGGTGAATGGCTACACCTTC.

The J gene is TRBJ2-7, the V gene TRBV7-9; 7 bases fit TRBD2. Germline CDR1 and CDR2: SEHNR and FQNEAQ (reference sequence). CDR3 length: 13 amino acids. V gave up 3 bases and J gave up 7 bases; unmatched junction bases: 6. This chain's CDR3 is CASSFSSGTEQYF. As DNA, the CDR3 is TGTGCCAGCAGCTTTTCCAGCGGGACGGAGCAGTACTTC. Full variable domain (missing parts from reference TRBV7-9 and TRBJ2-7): DTGVSQNPRHKITKRGQNVTFRCDPISEHNRLYWYRQTLGQGPEFLTYFQNEAQLEKSRLLSDRFSAERPKGSFSTLEIQRTEQGDSAMYLCASSFSSGTEQYFGPGTRLTVT.

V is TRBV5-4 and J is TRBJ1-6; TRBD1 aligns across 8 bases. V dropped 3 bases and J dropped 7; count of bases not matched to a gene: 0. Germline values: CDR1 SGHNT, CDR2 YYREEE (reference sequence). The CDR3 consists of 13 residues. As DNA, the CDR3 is TGTGCCAGCAGCTGGACAGGGAATTCACCCCTCCACTTT. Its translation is CASSWTGNSPLHF.

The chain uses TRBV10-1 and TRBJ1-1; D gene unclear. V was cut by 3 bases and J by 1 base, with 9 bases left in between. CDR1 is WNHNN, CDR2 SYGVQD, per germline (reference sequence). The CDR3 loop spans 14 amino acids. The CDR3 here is CASSERERNTEAFF. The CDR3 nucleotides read TGCGCCAGCAGTGAACGGGAGAGGAACACTGAAGCTTTCTTT.

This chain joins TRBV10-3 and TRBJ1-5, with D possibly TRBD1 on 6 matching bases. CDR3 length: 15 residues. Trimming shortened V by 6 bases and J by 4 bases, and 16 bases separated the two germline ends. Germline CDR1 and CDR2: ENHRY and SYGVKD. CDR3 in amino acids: CAIRPGGASNQPQHF. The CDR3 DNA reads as TGTGCCATCAGACCGGGGGGGGCGAGTAATCAGCCCCAGCATTTT.

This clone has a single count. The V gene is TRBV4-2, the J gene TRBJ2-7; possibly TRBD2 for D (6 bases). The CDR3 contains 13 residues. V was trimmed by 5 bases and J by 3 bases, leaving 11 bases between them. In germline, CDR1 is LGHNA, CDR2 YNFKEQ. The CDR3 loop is CASSFGTLYEQYF. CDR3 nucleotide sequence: TGTGCCAGCAGCTTCGGGACTCTCTACGAGCAGTACTTC.